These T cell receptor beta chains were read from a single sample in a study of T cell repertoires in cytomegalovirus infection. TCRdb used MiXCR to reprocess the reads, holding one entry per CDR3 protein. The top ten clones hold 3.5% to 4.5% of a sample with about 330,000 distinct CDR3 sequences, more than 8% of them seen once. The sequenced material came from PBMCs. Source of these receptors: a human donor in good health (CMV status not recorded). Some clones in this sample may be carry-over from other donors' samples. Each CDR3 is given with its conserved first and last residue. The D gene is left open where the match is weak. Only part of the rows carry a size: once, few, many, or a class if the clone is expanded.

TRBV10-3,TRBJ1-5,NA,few,CAARGADFNNQPQHF,TGTGCCGCAAGAGGGGCCGACTTTAACAATCAGCCCCAGCATTTT
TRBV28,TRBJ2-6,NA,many,CASSFVGSLGANVLTF,TGTGCCAGCAGTTTCGTCGGTTCTCTGGGGGCCAACGTCCTGACTTTC
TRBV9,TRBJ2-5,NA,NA,CASSVAGTPRGETQYF,TGTGCCAGCAGCGTAGCCGGGACACCCAGGGGAGAGACCCAGTACTTC
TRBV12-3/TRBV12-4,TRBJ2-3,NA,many,CASILGTGITDTQYF,TGTGCCAGCATCCTGGGTACAGGCATCACAGATACGCAGTATTTT
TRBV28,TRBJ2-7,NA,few,CASSTGNHEQYF,TGTGCCAGCAGTACAGGGAACCACGAGCAGTACTTC
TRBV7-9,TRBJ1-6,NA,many,CASSKSGPPSPLHF,TGTGCCAGCAGCAAGTCGGGACCCCCCTCACCCCTCCACTTT
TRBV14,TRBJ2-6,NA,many,CASSPVGLLPSGANVLTF,TGTGCCAGCAGCCCTGTGGGACTGTTGCCCTCTGGGGCCAACGTCCTGACTTTC
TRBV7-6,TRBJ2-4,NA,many,CASSSGQGRDIQYF,TGTGCCAGCAGCTCCGGCCAGGGTCGGGACATTCAGTACTTC
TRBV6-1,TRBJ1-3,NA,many,CASSLRTASSGNTIYF,TGTGCCAGCAGTTTACGGACGGCCAGCTCTGGAAACACCATATATTTT
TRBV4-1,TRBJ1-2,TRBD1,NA,CASSQGQRGYTF,TGCGCCAGCAGCCAGGGACAGCGGGGCTACACCTTC
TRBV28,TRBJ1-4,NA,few,CASSQPGATNEKLFF,TGTGCCAGCAGCCAACCAGGGGCAACTAATGAAAAACTGTTTTTT
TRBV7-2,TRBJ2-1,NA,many,CASSLEGYANEQFF,TGTGCCAGCAGCTTGGAGGGGTACGCCAATGAGCAGTTCTTC
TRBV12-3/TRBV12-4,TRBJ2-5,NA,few,CASSFGLVGVETQYF,TGTGCCAGCAGTTTTGGTCTAGTGGGGGTAGAGACCCAGTACTTC
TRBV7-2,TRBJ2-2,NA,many,CASSLVGGPTGELFF,TGTGCCAGCAGCTTAGTGGGGGGGCCCACCGGGGAGCTGTTTTTT
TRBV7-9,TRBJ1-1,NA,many,CASSLDEGMNTEAFF,TGTGCCAGCAGCTTAGATGAGGGGATGAACACTGAAGCTTTCTTT
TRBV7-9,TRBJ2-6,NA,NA,CASSSNRAGANVLTF,TGTGCCAGCAGCTCCAACAGGGCTGGGGCCAACGTCCTGACTTTC
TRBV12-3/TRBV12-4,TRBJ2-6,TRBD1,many,CASSFVLGQGAYGANVLTF,TGTGCCAGCAGTTTTGTATTAGGACAGGGGGCGTACGGGGCCAACGTCCTGACTTTC
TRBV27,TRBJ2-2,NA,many,CASRRPGPNTGELFF,TGTGCCAGCAGAAGACCGGGTCCGAACACCGGGGAGCTGTTTTTT
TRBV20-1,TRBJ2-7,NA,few,CSAPWLGGQYF,TGCAGTGCCCCCTGGTTAGGGGGGCAGTACTTC
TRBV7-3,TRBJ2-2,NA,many,CASSLGPKDTGELFF,TGTGCCAGCAGTCTCGGGCCTAAAGACACCGGGGAGCTGTTTTTT
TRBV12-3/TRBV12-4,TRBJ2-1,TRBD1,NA,CASSLAPGQVGNEQFF,TGTGCCAGCAGTTTAGCCCCTGGACAGGTGGGCAATGAGCAGTTCTTC
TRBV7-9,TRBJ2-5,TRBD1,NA,CASSTGQGAMETQYF,TGTGCCAGCAGCACCGGCCAGGGGGCGATGGAGACCCAGTACTTC
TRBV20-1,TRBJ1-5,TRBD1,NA,CSARDRDRGSNQPQHF,TGCAGTGCTAGAGATCGTGACAGGGGTAGCAATCAGCCCCAGCATTTT